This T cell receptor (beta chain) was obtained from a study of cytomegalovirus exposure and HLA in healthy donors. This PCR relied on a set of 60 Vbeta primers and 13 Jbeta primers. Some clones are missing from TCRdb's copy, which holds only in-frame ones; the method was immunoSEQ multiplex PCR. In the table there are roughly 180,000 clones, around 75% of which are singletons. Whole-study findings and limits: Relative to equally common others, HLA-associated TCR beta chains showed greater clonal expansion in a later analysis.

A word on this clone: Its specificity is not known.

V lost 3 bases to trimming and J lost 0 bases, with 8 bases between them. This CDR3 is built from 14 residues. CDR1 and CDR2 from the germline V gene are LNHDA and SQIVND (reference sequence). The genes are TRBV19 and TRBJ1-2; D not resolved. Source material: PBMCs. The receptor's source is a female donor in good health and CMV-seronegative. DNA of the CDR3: TGTGCCAGTAGTATGCAGTCATCTAACTATGGCTACACCTTC. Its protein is CASSMQSSNYGYTF. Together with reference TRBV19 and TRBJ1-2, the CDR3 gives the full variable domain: DGGITQSPKYLFRKEGQNVTLSCEQNLNHDAMYWYRQDPGQGLRLIYYSQIVNDFQKGDIAEGYSVSREKKESFPLTVTSAQKNPTAFYLCASSMQSSNYGYTFGSGTRLTVV.